This TCR beta chain was sequenced in a study of T-cell reconstitution after alpha-beta-depleted transplantation in children (dated by TCRdb to 2016 to 2017). Concerning the study at large: T-cell immune reconstitution after TCRalphabeta/CD19-depleted allogeneic hematopoietic cell transplantation in children was quantitatively tracked in the study by means of TCR repertoire profiling.

Libraries were constructed by PCR. The instrument given in TCRdb is Illumina HiSeq 2500. TCR libraries were prepared with molecular barcoding, using unique molecular identifiers to normalize TCRbeta repertoire quantification. TCRdb reran the public reads through fastp at Q25 and MiXCR, keeping productive beta chains. Each record represents a unique CDR3 protein, reported with the most common genes and DNA among its rows. The sample table records about 240,000 distinct CDR3 sequences; roughly 25% of these occur just once. Jointly, the top ten make up roughly 2.5% of the sample. Paper-wide results and their limitations: In some patients, the high TCRbeta diversity seen at day 60 was put down to recipient T cells and intrathymic progenitors that had survived conditioning. The apparently early alphabetaT-cell count recovery about two months after transplant was reportedly dependent on only several hundred rapidly expanded clones derived from non-depleted graft cells. The frequencies of hyperexpanded clones fell over the following months, and after one year, T-cell counts and TCRbeta diversity were mostly attributed to newly produced T cells.

The CDR3 runs 13 amino acids, cysteine and phenylalanine included. Of all the DNA, just the CDR3 is kept, 39 bases in frame from base 1. CDR1 and CDR2 are drawn from the germline V gene: SQVTM, ANQGSEA. V is reduced by 6 bases and J by 4 bases, leaving a spacing of 15 bases between them. This clonotype was seen many times. The antigen this receptor binds is unknown. No base quality values were provided; no much bigger clone lies one nucleotide off. Read against the paper, the sample's treatment or condition label means: allogeneic hematopoietic cell transplantation with graft depleted of TCRalphabeta T cells and CD19 B cells. The children who served as transplant recipients had been given grafts of TCRalphabeta/CD19-depleted allogeneic hematopoietic cells.

The sequence joins TRBV29-1 to TRBJ1-1, and the D gene may be TRBD1, 5 bases matching. The sequencing here drew on PBMCs, taken before TCRalphabeta/CD19-depleted stem cell transplant. The TCR comes from a girl aged 2 to 9 with Fanconi anemia, due to receive a stem cell transplant. The DNA sequence is as follows: TGCAGCGTGGCGGGCAGGGTGGGCACTGAAGCTTTCTTT. It translates as CSVAGRVGTEAFF.